The 2 T cell receptor beta chains below all came from one sample that was sequenced in a study of identical twins. TCRdb re-derived calls from the 5' RACE reads in MiXCR, one entry per CDR3 protein. The sample has 700,000 or so distinct CDR3 sequences, approximately 21% seen once. The sample was also reused in another study, on T cells expressing NK-cell markers.

Sequenced: PBMCs. These TCRs come from a woman between 18 and 30 years old in good health.

The CDR3 is CATSDPGLAGNEQFF. In DNA form, the CDR3 reads TGTGCCACCAGTGATCCGGGACTAGCTGGCAATGAGCAGTTCTTC. The chain is built from TRBV24-1 and TRBJ2-1, with 9 nucleotides matching TRBD2. Germline loops: CDR1 KGHDR, CDR2 SFDVKD. The ends lost 3 bases at V and 6 bases at J; junction bases unmatched: 5. The CDR3 loop spans 15 amino acids.

The chain employs TRBV5-1 and TRBJ2-3; 9 bases line up with TRBD1. Germline CDR1 reads SGHRS; CDR2 reads YFSETQ. The CDR3 sequence is 18 residues long. Germline trimming cut 4 bases from V and 3 bases from J; bases unmatched to any gene: 15. For the CDR3, the DNA is TGCGCCAGCAGCCTACAGAGCTCGGGACAGGGCAAGACAGATACGCAGTATTTT. This encodes CASSLQSSGQGKTDTQYF.